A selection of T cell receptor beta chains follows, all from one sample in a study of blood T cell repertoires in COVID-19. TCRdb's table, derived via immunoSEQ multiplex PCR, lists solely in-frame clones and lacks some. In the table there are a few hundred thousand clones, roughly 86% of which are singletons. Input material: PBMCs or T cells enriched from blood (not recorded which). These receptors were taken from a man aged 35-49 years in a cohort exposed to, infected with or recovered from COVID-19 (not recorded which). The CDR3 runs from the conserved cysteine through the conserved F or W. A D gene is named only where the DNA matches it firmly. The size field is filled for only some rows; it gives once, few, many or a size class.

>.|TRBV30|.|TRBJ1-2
CAWSVEARLAGYTF
TGTGCCTGGAGTGTAGAGGCCCGCTTGGCTGGCTACACCTTC
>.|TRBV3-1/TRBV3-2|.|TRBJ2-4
CASSLGQIAKNIQYF
TGTGCCAGCAGCCTTGGACAGATAGCCAAAAACATTCAGTACTTC
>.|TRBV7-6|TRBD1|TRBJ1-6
CASSLVYGTGSSPLHF
TGTGCCAGCAGCTTAGTATACGGGACAGGGAGTTCACCCCTCCACTTT
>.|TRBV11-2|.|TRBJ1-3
CASSQRDSGSGNTIYF
TGTGCCAGCAGCCAACGGGATTCGGGGTCTGGAAACACCATATATTTT
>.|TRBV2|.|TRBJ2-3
CASSGPSGIDTQYF
TGTGCCAGCAGCGGTCCCTCGGGGATAGATACGCAGTATTTT
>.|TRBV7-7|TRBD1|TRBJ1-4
CASSEPGQGTEKLFF
TGTGCCAGCAGCGAGCCGGGACAGGGAACGGAAAAACTGTTTTTT
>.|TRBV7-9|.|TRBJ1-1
CASSLAGGGGTEAFF
TGTGCCAGCAGCTTAGCCGGTGGAGGTGGCACTGAAGCTTTCTTT
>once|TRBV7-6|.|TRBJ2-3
CASSLGTTTDTQYF
TGTGCCAGCAGCTTAGGGACTACCACAGATACGCAGTATTTT
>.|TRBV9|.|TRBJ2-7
CASSPEGAGYEQYF
TGTGCCAGCAGCCCGGAGGGGGCCGGATACGAGCAGTACTTC
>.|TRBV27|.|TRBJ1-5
CASSAGTNQPQHF
TGTGCCAGCAGTGCGGGTACCAATCAGCCCCAGCATTTT
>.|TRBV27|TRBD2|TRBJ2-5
CASSLKLAGDDQETQYF
TGTGCCAGCAGTCTCAAACTAGCGGGAGATGACCAAGAGACCCAGTACTTC
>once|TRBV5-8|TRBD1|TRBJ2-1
CASTSQQGAYNEQFF
TGTGCCAGCACCTCACAACAGGGGGCTTACAATGAGCAGTTCTTC
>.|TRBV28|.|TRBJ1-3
CASSSQAFSGNTIYF
TGTGCCAGCAGTTCCCAGGCGTTCTCTGGAAACACCATATATTTT
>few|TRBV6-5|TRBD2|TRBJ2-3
CASSSNSAGGTDTQYF
TGTGCCAGCAGTTCCAACTCTGCGGGGGGCACAGATACGCAGTATTTT
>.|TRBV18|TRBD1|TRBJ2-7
CASSPRDSQLAYEQYF
TGTGCCAGCTCACCCCGGGACAGCCAATTGGCCTACGAGCAGTACTTC
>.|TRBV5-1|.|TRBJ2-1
CASREVVGSEDEQFF
TGCGCCAGCAGGGAGGTGGTTGGGTCGGAGGATGAGCAGTTCTTC
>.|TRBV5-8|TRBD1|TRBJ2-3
CASSLGTGGTDTQYF
TGTGCCAGCAGCTTGGGTACAGGGGGCACAGATACGCAGTATTTT